These 8 T cell receptor beta chains came from one sample sequenced in a study of radiotherapy plus CTLA-4 blockade in lung cancer. TCRdb keeps only in-frame clones here, not all; method: immunoSEQ multiplex PCR. The sample holds 90,000 to 100,000 clones, around 83% seen once. Sequences were derived from peripheral blood, sampled from a patient treated with radiotherapy plus ipilimumab. Every receptor here comes from a human donor with non-small cell lung cancer that progressed on radiotherapy plus ipilimumab.

The chain has TRBV19 and TRBJ1-2; the match to TRBD1 covers 8 bases. The CDR3 length is 21 residues. CDR1 LNHDA and CDR2 SQIVND come from the germline V gene (reference sequence). Germline trimming cut 3 bases from V and 4 bases from J; bases unmatched to any gene: 25. Here the CDR3 reads CASSIRGLGPNRDRPLYGYTF. Here the CDR3 DNA reads TGTGCCAGTAGTATCCGGGGACTCGGTCCCAACCGGGACAGGCCCCTCTATGGCTACACCTTC.

The chain employs TRBV5-6 and TRBJ1-4; D is unresolved. The germline V gene encodes CDR1 SGHDT and CDR2 YYEEEE. V lost 1 base to trimming and J lost 5 bases, with 12 bases between them. This CDR3 has 15 amino acids. Written as DNA, the CDR3 is TGTGCCAGCAGCTTGAAGGACCGAGGGAATGAAAAACTGTTTTTT. Translated, it gives CASSLKDRGNEKLFF.

This chain links TRBV29-1 with TRBJ2-1, with 12 bases aligning to TRBD2. J gave up 10 bases and V 4 bases, and 14 bases lay outside the gene matches. The CDR3 totals 16 residues. CDR1 SQVTM and CDR2 ANQGSEA come from the germline V gene. This chain's CDR3 is CSVASWTSGDLGEQFF. CDR3 sequence (DNA): TGCAGCGTTGCATCGTGGACTAGCGGGGATCTGGGGGAGCAGTTCTTC.

In its sample, this clone was seen a few times. The V and J genes are TRBV5-1 and TRBJ2-1, with 11 bases fitting TRBD2. The ends lost 4 bases at V and 7 bases at J; junction bases unmatched: 19. This CDR3 is built from 19 residues. CDR1 is SGHRS, CDR2 YFSETQ, per germline. CDR3 loop: CASSLRTSGLPGESNEQFF. The CDR3, as DNA: TGCGCCAGCAGCCTAAGGACTAGCGGGTTACCTGGGGAAAGTAATGAGCAGTTCTTC.

This clone was seen once. The chain links TRBV19 to TRBJ1-5, with D possibly TRBD1 on 5 matching bases. Germline CDR1 reads LNHDA; CDR2 reads SQIVND (reference sequence). The CDR3 is made up of 16 amino acids. Trimming stripped 6 bases from V and 0 bases from J, with 15 bases between. CDR3 amino acids: CASRDSDSYSNQPQHF. The CDR3 DNA sequence: TGTGCCAGTAGGGATTCTGACAGCTATAGCAATCAGCCCCAGCATTTT.

This chain joins TRBV18 and TRBJ1-1; 9 nucleotides line up with TRBD1. This CDR3 region has 15 residues. The V and J ends lost 5 bases and 5 bases, in that order; junction bases with no gene match: 9. Germline V gene lookup returns CDR1 KGHSH and CDR2 LQKENI. The CDR3 protein is CASSGQTGGSTEAFF. DNA for the CDR3: TGTGCCAGCTCAGGACAGACAGGGGGATCAACTGAAGCTTTCTTT.

The rearrangement joins TRBV11-2 to TRBJ1-4; D might be TRBD1 (6 bases). The CDR3 has 14 residues. The germline V gene has CDR1 SGHAT and CDR2 FQNNGV. V lost 3 bases, J lost 6 bases, and 11 bases lay in between. CDR3 residues: CASSFPGVDEKLFF. In DNA form, the CDR3 reads TGTGCCAGCAGCTTTCCAGGGGTTGATGAAAAACTGTTTTTT.

This chain uses TRBV5-4 with TRBJ1-5; TRBD1 aligns across 7 bases. Germline V gene lookup returns CDR1 SGHNT and CDR2 YYREEE (reference sequence). This CDR3 has 15 amino acids. Losses at the gene ends were 0 bases for V and 3 bases for J; bases not matched to a gene: 3. CDR3 sequence (DNA): TGTGCCAGCAGCTTGGATCAGGGGGTCAATCAGCCCCAGCATTTT. Residues: CASSLDQGVNQPQHF.